The TCR beta chain described here comes from a study of cytomegalovirus exposure and HLA in healthy donors. Study-wide context: In a later analysis, it was reported that the roughly 120 validation repertoires had been produced on the same platform as the roughly 650 repertoires belonging to the first cohort.

For this clone: The antigen remains undetermined.

The donors belonged to the roughly 120-subject validation cohort, separate from the roughly 720-subject first cohort. General study points: Most TCR sequences were rare, but some public TCRs occurred in many donors. Researchers reported that a few CMV-associated chains were confirmed in vitro as CMV antigen-specific.

The repertoire was sequenced with immunoSEQ multiplex PCR; TCRdb's copy has only in-frame clones and lacks some. The data show 100,000 to 150,000 clones, with under 90% seen just once and 2% to 2.5% held by the top ten. The CDR3 is made up of 15 amino acids. Germline V gene sequence: CDR1 SGHRS, CDR2 YFSETQ. The germline V and J ends were trimmed by 0 bases and 9 bases, with 16 bases remaining between them. The rearrangement links TRBV5-1 to TRBJ2-1, with TRBD1 as a possible D gene (6 bases). Source material: PBMCs. The clonotype originates from a young woman in good health and CMV-seronegative. The CDR3 loop reads CASSLELGASGEQFF. CDR3 in DNA: TGCGCCAGCAGCTTGGAGTTGGGGGCTTCAGGTGAGCAGTTCTTC. Complete variable domain (other parts from reference TRBV5-1 and TRBJ2-1): KAGVTQTPRYLIKTRGQQVTLSCSPISGHRSVSWYQQTPGQGLQFLFEYFSETQRNKGNFPGRFSGRQFSNSRSEMNVSTLELGDSALYLCASSLELGASGEQFFGPGTRLTVL.